This T cell receptor (beta chain) was identified during a study of human T cells and chemical hapten exposure. Whole-study findings and limits: The study found that DPC sensitization did not change TCRs above 1 in 1000 frequency.

This clonotype was picked up many times. The antigen remains unidentified. The V segment lost 3 bases and the J segment 7 bases; nucleotides outside the gene matches: 1. This CDR3 contains 14 residues. CDR1 and CDR2 (germline): LGHDT, YNNKEL (reference sequence). Indicated time point: healthy volunteer bleed at 6 weeks. Someone pulled total RNA out of unfractionated whole blood. TCRdb ran MiXCR on the RACE reads and lists one entry per CDR3 protein. The table lists some 31,000 distinct CDR3 sequences, approximately 5.5% of them singletons, with roughly 12% in the top ten. The sample consisted of whole blood. This sequence was found in a human donor in good health. Some clones in this sample may be carry-over from other donors' samples. The V call is TRBV3-1, the J call TRBJ2-1; 12 nucleotides align to TRBD2. The CDR3 spells CASSHGTSGNEQFF. In DNA, the CDR3 is TGTGCCAGCAGCCACGGGACTAGCGGGAATGAGCAGTTCTTC.